This record looks at one T cell receptor beta chain sequence and its context. Its target is unknown. Carried by the TCR beta cDNA libraries were unique molecular identifiers. Each CDR3 protein is one row after TCRdb ran MiXCR on the PCR reads. The data hold fewer than 600,000 distinct CDR3 sequences, with roughly 45% observed a single time. Germline V gene sequence: CDR1 SGHVS, CDR2 FQNEAQ. Trimming removed 1 base at V and 1 base at J, with 10 bases between. CDR3 length: 15 amino acids. The entry originates in a study of post-analysis software for immune sequencing data. General observations from the study: TRBV5-6, TRBV5-1 and TRBV20-1 belonged to a set of roughly five TRBV segments that were more frequent in patients than controls.

Material: blood. This chain uses TRBV7-8 with TRBJ2-5; D ambiguous. The TCR originated in a girl aged 5-17 years with multiple sclerosis. CDR3 sequence: CASSLVRLPQETQYF. The DNA for the CDR3 is TGTGCCAGCAGCTTAGTAAGGCTTCCCCAAGAGACCCAGTACTTC. Variable domain in full (rest from reference TRBV7-8 and TRBJ2-5): GAGVSQSPRYKVAKRGQDVALRCDPISGHVSLFWYQQALGQGPEFLTYFQNEAQLDKSGLPSDRFFAERPEGSVSTLKIQRTQQEDSAVYLCASSLVRLPQETQYFGPGTRLLVL.